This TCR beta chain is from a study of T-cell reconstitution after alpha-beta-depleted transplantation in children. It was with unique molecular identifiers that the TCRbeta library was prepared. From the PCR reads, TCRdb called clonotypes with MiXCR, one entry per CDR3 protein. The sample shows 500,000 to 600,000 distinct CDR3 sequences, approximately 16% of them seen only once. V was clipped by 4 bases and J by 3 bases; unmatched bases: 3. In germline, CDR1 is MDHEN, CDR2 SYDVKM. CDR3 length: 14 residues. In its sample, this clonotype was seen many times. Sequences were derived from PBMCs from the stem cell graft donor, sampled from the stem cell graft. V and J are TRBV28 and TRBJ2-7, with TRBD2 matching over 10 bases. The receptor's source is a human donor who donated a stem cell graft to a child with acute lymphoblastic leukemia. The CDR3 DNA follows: TGTGCCAGCAGTTGGGCTAGCGGGAGCTACGAGCAGTACTTC. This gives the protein CASSWASGSYEQYF.